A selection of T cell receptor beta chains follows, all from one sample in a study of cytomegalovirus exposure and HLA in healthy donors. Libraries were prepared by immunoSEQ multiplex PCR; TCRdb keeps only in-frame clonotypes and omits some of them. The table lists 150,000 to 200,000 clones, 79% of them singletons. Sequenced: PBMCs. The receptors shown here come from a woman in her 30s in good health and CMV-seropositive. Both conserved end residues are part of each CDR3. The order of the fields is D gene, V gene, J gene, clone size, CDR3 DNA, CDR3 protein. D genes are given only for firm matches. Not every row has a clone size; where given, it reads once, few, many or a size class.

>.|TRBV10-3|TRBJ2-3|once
TGTGCCATCAGCCAAAGGGGCCCCCCCACAGATACGCAGTATTTT
CAISQRGPPTDTQYF
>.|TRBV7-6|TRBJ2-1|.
TGTGCCAGCAGACACAATCAGGGGCACTCCTACAATGAGCAGTTCTTC
CASRHNQGHSYNEQFF
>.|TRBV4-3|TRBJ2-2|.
TGCGCCAGCAGCCAAGATCGAGTAGCGGCGAACACCGGGGAGCTGTTTTTT
CASSQDRVAANTGELFF
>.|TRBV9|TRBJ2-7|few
TGTGCCAGCAGCGTTCAAGCGGATTTTTCCTACGAGCAGTACTTC
CASSVQADFSYEQYF
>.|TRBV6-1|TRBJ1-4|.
TGTGCCAGCAGTGAATACGAGTTCCTTAATGAAAAACTGTTTTTT
CASSEYEFLNEKLFF
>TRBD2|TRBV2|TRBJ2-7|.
TGTGCCAGCAGTGAAAGCTGGAGGGAGGGCCTCCGATCCTACGAGCAGTACTTC
CASSESWREGLRSYEQYF
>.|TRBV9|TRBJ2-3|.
TGTGCCAGCAGCGAGGGCGGAGGGTGGAGCACAGATACGCAGTATTTT
CASSEGGGWSTDTQYF
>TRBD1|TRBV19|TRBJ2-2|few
TGTGCCAGTTCGGACAGGGGGTTTCGGGGCACCGGGGAGCTGTTTTTT
CASSDRGFRGTGELFF
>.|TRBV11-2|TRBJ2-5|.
TGTGCCAGCAGCTCCCCGGCAGGGGAGACCCAGTACTTC
CASSSPAGETQYF
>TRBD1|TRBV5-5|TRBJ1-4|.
TGTGCCAGCAGCAGAGCACCGGGACAGACTAATGAAAAACTGTTTTTT
CASSRAPGQTNEKLFF
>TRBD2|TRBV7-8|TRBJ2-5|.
TGTGCCAGCAGCCCGGGGGGGGGAAACATTCAAGAGACCCAGTACTTC
CASSPGGGNIQETQYF
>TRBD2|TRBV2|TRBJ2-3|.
TGTGCCAGCAGCGGACTAGTCCCGGATACGCAGTATTTT
CASSGLVPDTQYF
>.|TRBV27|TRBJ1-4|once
TGTGCCAGCAGACCAGGGGATTTTTTAGAAAAACTGTTTTTT
CASRPGDFLEKLFF
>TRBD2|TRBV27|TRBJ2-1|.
TGTGCCAGCAGTTCGCGACTAGCGGGGACTGAGCAGTTCTTC
CASSSRLAGTEQFF
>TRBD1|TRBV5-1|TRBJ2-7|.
TGCGCCAGCAGCTTATGGACAGGGGCCTACGAGCAGTACTTC
CASSLWTGAYEQYF
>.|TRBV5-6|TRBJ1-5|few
TGTGCCAGCAGCAGAGGAGCCCGGGGAGGACAGCCCCAGCATTTT
CASSRGARGGQPQHF
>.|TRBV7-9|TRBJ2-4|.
TGTGCCAGCAGCCCCTCTGAGCGGGCAGTTTCGCTAGCCAAAAACATTCAGTACTTC
CASSPSERAVSLAKNIQYF
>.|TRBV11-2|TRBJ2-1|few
TGTGCCAGCAGCTTAGATTTACTGTTATTATACAATGAGCAGTTCTTC
CASSLDLLLLYNEQFF
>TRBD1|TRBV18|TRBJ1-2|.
TGTGCCAGCTCACCAGAGGTCCCAGGGGGCGGTTATGGCTACACCTTC
CASSPEVPGGGYGYTF